The entry below describes one T cell receptor beta chain. These data belong to a study of PD-L1 blockade in urothelial cancer. On the study more broadly: When patients started atezolizumab in 2014, it was given at 1,200 mg intravenously every 3 weeks.

Assay used: immunoSEQ multiplex PCR; TCRdb lists only in-frame clones, some missing. The sample lists 80,000 to 95,000 clones, approximately 87% occurring once. The time point was: peripheral blood 6 weeks after treatment start. Per the germline V gene, CDR1 is SGHTA and CDR2 is FQGNSA. The ends were cut back, 0 bases at V and 2 bases at J, with 8 bases in the middle. CDR3 length equals 14 residues. V is TRBV7-2 and J is TRBJ2-7; D unclear. The receptor was isolated from a man in his 70s with urothelial cancer. The specimen was PBMCs, collected around atezolizumab (anti-PD-L1) treatment. For the CDR3, the DNA is TGTGCCAGCAGCTTAGCGGGCCAGGCCTACGAGCAGTACTTC. Protein: CASSLAGQAYEQYF.